A selection of T cell receptor beta chains follows, all from one sample in a study of shared clonotypes between healthy human individuals. The assay was immunoSEQ multiplex PCR, and TCRdb's table has in-frame clones only and misses some. The data hold 950,000 to 1,300,000 clones, with approximately 70% observed a single time. The sample consisted of memory CD4+ T cells sorted from blood. All receptors derive from a man between 18 and 29 years old in good health. Both conserved end residues are trimmed from each CDR3.

v_call	cdr3_length	j_call	cdr3_aa
TRBV27	13	TRBJ2-7	ASRLGASGTYEQY
TRBV19	10	TRBJ1-2	ASSIVSGGYT
TRBV9	12	TRBJ1-2	ASSVGTSGYGYT
TRBV13	11	TRBJ2-7	ASSPSGAYEQY
TRBV7-2	11	TRBJ2-2	ASSLSPPGELF
TRBV10-3	15	TRBJ2-6	AIRPGQGGSGANVLT
TRBV4-3	17	TRBJ2-5	ASSQDDRALAGVVETQY
TRBV5-1	11	TRBJ1-4	ASSKTGNEKLF
TRBV27	13	TRBJ2-2	ASSLGGRNTGELF
TRBV19	9	TRBJ1-2	AGSGGYGYT
TRBV28	11	TRBJ2-7	ASSLSGWREQY
TRBV6-4	11	TRBJ1-5	ASSVAENQPQH
TRBV18	11	TRBJ2-5	ASSPSGVETQY
TRBV11-3	15	TRBJ2-7	ASSPLRPSGESYEQY
TRBV5-1	12	TRBJ1-1	ASSLGPTIIEAF
TRBV5-8	13	TRBJ2-1	ASSLGRFRYNEQF
TRBV30	13	TRBJ1-1	AWSAVLGPNTEAF
TRBV27	11	TRBJ1-5	ASSLGVNQPQH
TRBV7-6	12	TRBJ2-3	ASSLVGRADTQY
TRBV7-9	13	TRBJ2-6	ASRRGSSGANVLT
TRBV29-1	9	TRBJ1-2	SVELLDGYT
TRBV5-5	12	TRBJ1-1	ASSYSTGATEAF
TRBV11-2	13	TRBJ2-7	ASSYSSGSMYEQY
TRBV10-3	11	TRBJ1-2	AISENSDYGYT
TRBV7-8	16	TRBJ1-6	ASSLAGRGRSYNSPLH
TRBV7-9	16	TRBJ2-1	ASRPGLARLGNTNEQF
TRBV6-5	11	TRBJ1-1	ASSDSMNTEAF
TRBV28	11	TRBJ1-4	AIKDRNNEKLF
TRBV6-5	13	TRBJ1-6	ASSYSWGAASPLH
TRBV4-2	13	TRBJ1-4	ASSQDLAERRELF
TRBV5-1	13	TRBJ2-7	ASNPDRGRIYEQY
TRBV5-6	11	TRBJ1-1	ASSLSLNTEAF
TRBV2	12	TRBJ1-4	ASSGGPLSEKLF
TRBV11-2	10	TRBJ2-7	ASSLLSYEQY
TRBV4-3	15	TRBJ2-3	ASSQDRAGGTKDTQY
TRBV5-1	10	TRBJ1-1	ASRGQGIEAF
TRBV7-8	12	TRBJ2-7	ASSPREGNYEQY
TRBV11-2	12	TRBJ1-6	ASSVSSGNSPLH
TRBV27	14	TRBJ2-5	ASSPRDRGLEETQY
TRBV25-1	11	TRBJ2-7	ASSEGARNEQY
TRBV2	14	TRBJ2-2	ASSEGLLPDAGELF
TRBV19	13	TRBJ2-3	ASSITVGGTDTQY
TRBV27	12	TRBJ2-2	ASRGQANTGELF
TRBV18	13	TRBJ2-7	ASSPGGVRAYEQY
TRBV28	10	TRBJ1-1	ASSLFNTEAF
TRBV5-6	12	TRBJ1-6	ASSLAGLGSPLH
TRBV30	15	TRBJ2-3	AWRGGRLAPSTDTQY
TRBV27	12	TRBJ2-7	ASSKGTGTYEQY
TRBV7-2	13	TRBJ1-6	ASSLAGGLDSPLH
TRBV5-1	11	TRBJ1-1	ASGEGVNTEAF
TRBV7-6	12	TRBJ2-5	ASSFRLDQETQY
TRBV2	14	TRBJ1-3	ASRVDRGTYGNTIY
TRBV4-2	16	TRBJ2-5	ASSQDSGTAWSGETQY
TRBV5-6	15	TRBJ2-1	ASSLVRTGSGHNEQF
TRBV29-1	11	TRBJ2-3	SVEPQSTDTQY
TRBV7-9	13	TRBJ1-1	ASSSSVVVNTEAF
TRBV7-7	11	TRBJ2-7	ASSSGLGTEQY
TRBV12-5	13	TRBJ1-6	ASGGEGQGNSPLH
TRBV2	11	TRBJ1-6	ASSEIGDSPLH
TRBV7-9	12	TRBJ1-6	ASSLVSDHSPLH